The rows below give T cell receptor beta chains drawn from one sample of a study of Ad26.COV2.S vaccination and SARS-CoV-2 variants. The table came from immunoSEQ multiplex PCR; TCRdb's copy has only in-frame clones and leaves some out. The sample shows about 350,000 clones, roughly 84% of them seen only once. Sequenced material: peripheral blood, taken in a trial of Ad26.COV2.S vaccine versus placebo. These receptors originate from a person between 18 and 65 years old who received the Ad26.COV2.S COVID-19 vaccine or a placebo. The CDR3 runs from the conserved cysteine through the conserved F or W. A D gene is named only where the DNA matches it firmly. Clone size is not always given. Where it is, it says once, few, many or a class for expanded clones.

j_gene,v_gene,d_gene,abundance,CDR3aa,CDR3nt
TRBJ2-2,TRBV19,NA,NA,CASSILAQMGTGELFF,TGTGCCAGTAGTATTCTAGCTCAAATGGGCACCGGGGAGCTGTTTTTT
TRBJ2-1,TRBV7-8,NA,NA,CASSFGSAGEQFF,TGTGCCAGCAGTTTTGGTTCGGCAGGGGAACAGTTCTTC
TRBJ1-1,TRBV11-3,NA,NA,CASSNGMDRNTEAFF,TGTGCCAGCAGCAATGGAATGGACAGGAACACTGAAGCTTTCTTT
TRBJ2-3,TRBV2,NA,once,CASKPTASRAFTDTQYF,TGTGCCAGCAAGCCGACAGCCAGCCGGGCCTTCACAGATACGCAGTATTTT
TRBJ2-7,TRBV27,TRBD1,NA,CASSFRQGYEQYF,TGTGCCAGCAGTTTCCGACAGGGCTACGAGCAGTACTTC
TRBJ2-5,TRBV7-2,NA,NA,CASSRRSGETQYF,TGTGCCAGCAGCCGAAGGAGCGGCGAGACCCAGTACTTC
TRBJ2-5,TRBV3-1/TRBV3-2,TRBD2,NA,CASSQDFVAGVRETQYF,TGTGCCAGCAGCCAAGATTTTGTAGCGGGGGTTCGAGAGACCCAGTACTTC
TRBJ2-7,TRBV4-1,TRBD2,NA,CASSQDRTSGYYEQYF,TGCGCCAGCAGCCAAGATCGGACTAGCGGGTATTACGAGCAGTACTTC
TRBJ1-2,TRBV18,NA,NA,CASSPPKGLGYGYTF,TGTGCCAGCTCACCACCGAAGGGCCTAGGGTATGGCTACACCTTC
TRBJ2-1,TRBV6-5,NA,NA,CASSYPGGDEQFF,TGTGCCAGCAGCTACCCCGGGGGCGATGAGCAGTTCTTC
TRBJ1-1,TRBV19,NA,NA,CASSIRRGEAFF,TGTGCCAGTAGTATCCGACGTGGTGAAGCTTTCTTT
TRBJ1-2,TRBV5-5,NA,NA,CASSLGQWGSGYTF,TGTGCCAGCAGCTTGGGGCAATGGGGGTCTGGCTACACCTTC
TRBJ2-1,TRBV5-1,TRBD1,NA,CASSFLGQGTGAQFF,TGCGCCAGTTCCTTTTTGGGACAGGGGACTGGGGCGCAGTTCTTC
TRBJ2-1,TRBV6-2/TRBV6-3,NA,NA,CASSQRVNEQFF,TGTGCCAGCAGCCAAAGGGTAAATGAGCAGTTCTTC
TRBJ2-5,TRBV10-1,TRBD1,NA,CASRGQKETQYF,TGCGCCAGCAGGGGACAGAAAGAGACCCAGTACTTC
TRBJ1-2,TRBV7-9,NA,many,CASSLIGARGFGYTF,TGTGCCAGCAGCTTAATCGGGGCCAGGGGTTTCGGCTACACCTTC
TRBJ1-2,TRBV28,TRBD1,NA,CASKRTGAYGYTF,TGTGCCAGCAAACGGACAGGTGCATATGGCTACACCTTC
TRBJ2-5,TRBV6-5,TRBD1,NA,CASRGQGYETQYF,TGTGCCAGCAGAGGACAGGGGTACGAGACCCAGTACTTC
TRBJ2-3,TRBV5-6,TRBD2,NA,CASSKRSTSGSTDTQYF,TGTGCCAGCAGTAAAAGGTCCACTAGCGGGAGCACAGATACGCAGTATTTT
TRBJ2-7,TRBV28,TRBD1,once,CASSSGQGPDEQYF,TGTGCCAGCAGTTCGGGACAGGGTCCCGACGAGCAGTACTTC
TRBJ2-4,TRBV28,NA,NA,CASSLLDRKNIQYF,TGTGCCAGCAGTTTACTGGACAGAAAAAACATTCAGTACTTC
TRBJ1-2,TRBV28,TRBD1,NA,CASSWPSGTVNGYTF,TGTGCCAGCAGTTGGCCTTCCGGGACAGTCAATGGCTACACCTTC
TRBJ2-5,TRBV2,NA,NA,CASKGNPLLQETQYF,TGTGCCAGCAAAGGCAACCCCCTACTCCAAGAGACCCAGTACTTC
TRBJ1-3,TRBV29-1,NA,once,CSVVLGEASGNTIYF,TGCAGCGTTGTCCTCGGGGAAGCCTCTGGAAACACCATATATTTT
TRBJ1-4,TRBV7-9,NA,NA,CASSPNEKLFF,TGTGCCAGCAGCCCAAATGAAAAACTGTTTTTT
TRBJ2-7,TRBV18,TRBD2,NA,CASSATSGGGVDEQYF,TGTGCCAGCTCAGCGACTAGCGGGGGGGGAGTGGACGAGCAGTACTTC
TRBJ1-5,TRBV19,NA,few,CASSNQGWNQPQHF,TGTGCCAGTAGTAACCAGGGGTGGAATCAGCCCCAGCATTTT
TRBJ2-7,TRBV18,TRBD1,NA,CASSPNGQGEIYEQYF,TGTGCCAGCTCACCAAACGGACAGGGGGAAATCTACGAGCAGTACTTC
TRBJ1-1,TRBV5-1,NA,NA,CASSPGFVNTEAFF,TGCGCCAGCAGCCCCGGGTTTGTGAACACTGAAGCTTTCTTT